This T cell receptor (beta chain) was sequenced in a study of T-cell reconstitution after alpha-beta-depleted transplantation in children. The TCRbeta library was prepared with unique molecular identifiers. One entry per CDR3 protein results from TCRdb running MiXCR on the PCR reads. This sample carries hundreds of thousands of distinct CDR3 sequences, roughly 17% of them seen once, and the ten largest clones take about 41%. In its sample, this clonotype was seen a few times. As yet, its antigen is unknown. Whole-study findings and limits: Two months or so post-transplant, alpha-beta T cells reportedly derived from several hundred expanded graft clones. Several patients had high TCRbeta diversity at day 60; it came from surviving recipient T cells and thymic progenitors.

The V gene end was trimmed by 3 bases and the J gene end by 4 bases; junction bases not matched to a gene: 4. The CDR3 extends over 15 amino acids. CDR1 and CDR2 (germline): SNHLY, FYNNEI. The gene calls are TRBV2 and TRBJ2-2, with TRBD1 matching over 8 bases. The clonotype comes from a male patient aged 2 to 10 who had a stem cell transplant for acute lymphoblastic leukemia, so the T cells may come from the graft donor. Material: PBMCs, mostly from graft donor cells, obtained 360 days after TCRalphabeta/CD19-depleted stem cell transplant. CDR3 residues: CASSDGTGFTGELFF. The CDR3 nucleotides read TGTGCCAGCAGTGACGGGACAGGCTTCACCGGGGAGCTGTTTTTT.